Below are 2 T cell receptor beta chains sequenced from a single sample in a study of T cell clonality in common variable immunodeficiency. Sequencing was performed with immunoSEQ multiplex PCR; in TCRdb, only in-frame clones are kept and a portion is missing. The specimen has about 52,000 clones, none found just once. Sequencing was performed on peripheral blood mononuclear cells. The receptors stem from a person aged 18 to 75 in good health.

This clone was counted ten times or more. The read stops 3 residues short of the end of the CDR3; the missing end is completed from the germline J gene. This chain uses TRBV20-1 with TRBJ2-1; D is possibly TRBD2 (6 bases). The CDR3 spans 12 residues. Deletions cut 5 bases from V and 6 bases from J, with 11 bases between. Germline CDR1 reads DFQATT; CDR2 reads SNEGSKA (reference sequence). The CDR3 DNA, read in part, is TGCAGTGCTGGAGGGACTGGCAATGAG. Residues: CSAGGTGNE. The whole CDR3 reads CSAGGTGNEQFF.

This clone was found many times. The read halts 3 residues ahead of the CDR3 end, with the missing end drawn from the germline J gene. The chain is built from TRBV6-4 and TRBJ2-1; 7 positions agree with TRBD1. Per germline, CDR1 MRHNA and CDR2 SNTAGT. With 6 bases clipped from V and 9 bases from J, the junction kept 11 bases outside the gene matches. There are 14 residues in the CDR3. CDR3 region: CASSLLQGSSEQFF. CDR3 DNA, as far as it was read: TGTGCCAGCAGCCTCCTACAGGGGTCTAGTGAG.